Listed here are 29 T cell receptor beta chains from one sample, sequenced in a study of regulatory T cells in long-lasting Graves disease. Relying on iRepertoire HTBI primers and Arm-PCR of CDR3 regions, the team built TCR beta libraries. Each CDR3 protein gets one entry after TCRdb re-called the multiplex PCR reads with MiXCR. The table has 310,000 or so distinct CDR3 sequences, around 21% seen once; the top ten hold 56%. Time point reported: persistent/refractory GD, antithyroid drugs over 5 years with positive TRAb. RNA from PBMCs was the source of the TCR library. This specimen consisted of peripheral blood mononuclear cells (PBMCs), obtained when the disease was refractory, from a patient treated with antithyroid drugs. The receptor source for this set is a female donor with Graves disease.

CDR3 DNA: TGTGCCATCAGTGTAAGTAAAGGAGAGACCCAGTACTTC. This sequence encodes CAISVSKGETQYF. The chain uses TRBV10-3 and TRBJ2-5; D gene ambiguous. Trimming cost V 4 bases and J 4 bases, with 10 bases left between them. CDR3 length equals 13 residues. CDR1 and CDR2 from the germline V gene are ENHRY and SYGVKD.

This clonotype was seen at least ten times. The J gene is TRBJ2-5, the V gene TRBV11-2, with a possible D match to TRBD1 (6 bases). Germline CDR1 reads SGHAT; CDR2 reads FQNNGV. Trimming pared 5 bases from V and 4 bases from J, leaving 11 bases between. CDR3 length: 13 amino acids. This chain's CDR3 is CASSQGHSETQYF. The CDR3 DNA follows: TGTGCCAGCAGCCAGGGACACTCAGAGACCCAGTACTTC. Based on the CDR3 plus reference TRBV11-2 and TRBJ2-5, the full variable domain is EAGVAQSPRYKIIEKRQSVAFWCNPISGHATLYWYQQILGQGPKLLIQFQNNGVVDDSQLPKDRFSAERLKGVDSTLKIQPAKLEDSAVYLCASSQGHSETQYFGPGTRLLVL.

This clonotype was seen a handful of times. The chain has TRBV27 and TRBJ2-7; TRBD1 matches 7 bases. V shed 1 base and J 3 bases; nucleotides not matched to a gene: 3. Germline CDR1 is MNHEY and CDR2 is SMNVEV (reference sequence). CDR3 length: 14 residues. CDR3 in amino acids: CASSLYRGHYEQYF. As DNA, the CDR3 is TGTGCCAGCAGTTTATACAGGGGCCACTACGAGCAGTACTTC.

This clonotype came up many times. Its ends do not fully match the called genes, so a read error is possible. The gene calls are TRBV6-2 or TRBV6-3 and TRBJ1-1; weak D call: TRBD1 (5 bases). The CDR3 loop spans 15 amino acids. Germline CDR1 reads MNHEY; CDR2 reads SVGEGT. The CDR3 nucleotides are TGTGCCAGCAGTCACTCGATGGTAAGGGGCACTGAAGCTTTCTTT. This translates into CASSHSMVRGTEAFF.

This clonotype turned up a few times. V is TRBV11-2 and J is TRBJ1-5; D unclear. Germline CDR1 and CDR2: SGHAT and FQNNGV. This CDR3 region has 13 residues. V was pared by 5 bases and J by 4 bases, with 9 bases between. CDR3 nucleotide sequence: TGTGCCAGCAGCCAAGACTATAATCAGCCCCAGCATTTT. Amino acids: CASSQDYNQPQHF.

This clonotype showed up just a few times. The chain joins TRBV6-2 or TRBV6-3 to TRBJ2-5; 12 bases align to TRBD2. The junction had 4 bases not matched to a gene; V was cut back by 5 bases and J by 0 bases. Looked up from germline, CDR1 is MNHEY and CDR2 is SVGEGT. The CDR3 loop spans 16 amino acids. The CDR3 DNA reads TGTGCCAGCAGTCCCGGACTAGCGGGGTACCAAGAGACCCAGTACTTC. This sequence encodes CASSPGLAGYQETQYF.

The sample holds many counts of this clonotype. The rearrangement links TRBV28 to TRBJ1-2, with TRBD1 matching over 7 bases. The CDR3 consists of 14 residues. Trimming removed 6 bases from V and 4 bases from J; junction bases left unmatched: 8. Germline assignment: CDR1 MDHEN and CDR2 SYDVKM. CDR3 amino acids: CASSPGTDLYGYTF. The CDR3 DNA is TGTGCCAGCAGCCCAGGGACAGACCTCTATGGCTACACCTTC.

This clonotype has a count of ten or more. This rearrangement joins TRBV6-2 or TRBV6-3 to TRBJ1-4; no clear D gene. Germline assignment: CDR1 MNHEY and CDR2 SVGEGT. The length of the CDR3 is 15 residues. Trimming removed 0 bases at V and 0 bases at J, with 5 bases between. CDR3 protein: CASSYSRTTNEKLFF. The CDR3 DNA reads as TGTGCCAGCAGTTACTCGAGGACAACTAATGAAAAACTGTTTTTT.

This chain links TRBV27 with TRBJ2-5; no clear D gene. CDR1 and CDR2 (germline): MNHEY, SMNVEV (reference sequence). Deletions cut 2 bases from V and 3 bases from J, with 10 bases between. CDR3 length equals 14 residues. The CDR3 sequence: CASSLLGQKETQYF. The CDR3 DNA reads TGTGCCAGCAGTTTACTGGGCCAGAAAGAGACCCAGTACTTC.

This clonotype was seen a handful of times. This sequence joins TRBV28 and TRBJ2-7, with TRBD1 identical over 7 bases. V was clipped by 2 bases and J by 7 bases; unmatched bases: 11. There are 15 residues in the CDR3. Germline values: CDR1 MDHEN, CDR2 SYDVKM. CDR3 protein: CASSLEQGSLGEQYF. The CDR3 bases are TGTGCCAGCAGTTTAGAACAGGGGTCCTTAGGGGAGCAGTACTTC.

The table lists this clonotype with a few counts. The rearrangement joins TRBV7-9 to TRBJ1-4, with 9 bases lining up with TRBD1. V was pared by 3 bases and J by 8 bases, with 7 bases of the junction left unmatched. Germline CDR1 reads SEHNR; CDR2 reads FQNEAQ (reference sequence). This CDR3 spans 15 amino acids. The CDR3 nucleotides are TGTGCCAGCAGCTTTGGGGACAGGGCGGAAGAAAAACTGTTTTTT. Protein sequence: CASSFGDRAEEKLFF.

This clonotype was seen a few times. This CDR3 fails to terminate in the conserved phenylalanine or tryptophan, so it likely reflects a read error. The V and J genes are TRBV6-2 or TRBV6-3 and TRBJ2-7; 7 bases are shared with TRBD2. The CDR3 has 15 amino acids. Germline loops: CDR1 MNHEY, CDR2 SVGEGT. Trimming cost V 7 bases and J 7 bases; bases outside gene matches: 16. CDR3 sequence (DNA): TGTGCCAGCACCTTAGACGCTAGCGGACTTGGGGAGCAGTACCTC. Translated, it gives CASTLDASGLGEQYL.

This rearrangement joins TRBV19 to TRBJ2-3; TRBD2 matches at 12 bases. Germline CDR1 reads LNHDA; CDR2 reads SQIVND (reference sequence). V shed 3 bases, J shed 4 bases, and the junction held 2 bases outside the gene matches. This CDR3 has 15 residues. CDR3 coding DNA: TGTGCCAGTAGTATGACTAGCGGGAGCCCAGATACGCAGTATTTT. Amino acids: CASSMTSGSPDTQYF.

This clonotype was observed a handful of times. The V call is TRBV27, the J call TRBJ1-6; possibly TRBD1 for D (6 bases). The CDR3 runs 14 residues. Germline CDR1 MNHEY, CDR2 SMNVEV (reference sequence). V lost 3 bases to trimming and J lost 12 bases, with 15 bases between them. This CDR3 is CASSLISDSGPLHF. In DNA form, the CDR3 reads TGTGCCAGCAGTTTGATTTCGGACAGCGGACCCCTCCACTTT.

This clonotype appeared many times. The chain couples TRBV7-9 to TRBJ2-5; D is perhaps TRBD2 (6 bases). Germline values: CDR1 SEHNR, CDR2 FQNEAQ (reference sequence). V was clipped by 2 bases and J by 5 bases, with 15 bases between them. The CDR3 spans 15 residues. The CDR3 DNA is TGTGCCAGCAGCTTATCTAGCGCTCGAGTGGAGACCCAGTACTTC. Amino acids: CASSLSSARVETQYF. Filled out from reference TRBV7-9 and TRBJ2-5, the complete variable domain reads DTGVSQNPRHKITKRGQNVTFRCDPISEHNRLYWYRQTLGQGPEFLTYFQNEAQLEKSRLLSDRFSAERPKGSFSTLEIQRTEQGDSAMYLCASSLSSARVETQYFGPGTRLLVL.

This clonotype was detected once. This chain uses TRBV7-2 with TRBJ2-3; 9 bases match TRBD2. The V segment lost 0 bases and the J segment 0 bases; nucleotides outside the gene matches: 7. The CDR3 covers 18 residues. CDR1 is SGHTA, CDR2 FQGNSA, per germline. The CDR3 region has the DNA TGTGCCAGCAGCTTAGCATTCCTAGCGGGATTGAGCACAGATACGCAGTATTTT. This translates into CASSLAFLAGLSTDTQYF.

This clonotype was counted a few times. The junction departs from the called germline gene at one end, perhaps through a read error. The rearrangement joins TRBV7-2 to TRBJ2-6, with D unclear. CDR3 size: 15 residues. Germline V lookup: CDR1 SGHTA, CDR2 FQGNSA. Written as DNA, the CDR3 is TGTGCCAGCAGCGTAGCCGACTCTGGGGCCAACGTCCTGACTTTC. Translated: CASSVADSGANVLTF.

This clonotype was observed at least ten times. The J gene is TRBJ1-5, the V gene TRBV28, with a possible D match to TRBD1 (6 bases). The CDR3 covers 15 residues. Germline lookup yields CDR1 MDHEN and CDR2 SYDVKM. With 6 bases removed from V and 0 bases from J, the gap between germline ends came to 12 bases. For the CDR3, the DNA is TGTGCCAGCAGCCGCGACAGGAGTAGCAATCAGCCCCAGCATTTT. Amino acid sequence: CASSRDRSSNQPQHF.

The chain joins TRBV6-1 to TRBJ2-7; tentatively, D is TRBD1 or TRBD2 (5 bases each). Looked up from germline, CDR1 is MNHNS and CDR2 is SASEGT. V lost 5 bases, J lost 2 bases, and 16 bases lay in between. The CDR3 runs to 15 residues. CDR3 sequence: CASSKRTGAAYEQYF. CDR3 DNA: TGTGCCAGCAGTAAGCGGACCGGGGCCGCCTACGAGCAGTACTTC.

This clonotype showed up many times. This chain uses TRBV19 with TRBJ1-2; D is possibly TRBD1 (6 bases). In germline, CDR1 is LNHDA, CDR2 SQIVND (reference sequence). This CDR3 is built from 14 residues. V lost 6 bases to trimming and J lost 7 bases, with 18 bases between them. The CDR3 region has the DNA TGTGCCAGTAGCCACAGGGCCCCTACCGGTGGCTACACCTTC. This encodes CASSHRAPTGGYTF.

This clonotype was seen more than once but under ten times. The chain couples TRBV20-1 to TRBJ2-4; possible D gene TRBD2, 6 bases. In germline, CDR1 is DFQATT, CDR2 SNEGSKA (reference sequence). CDR3 size: 17 residues. The ends were cut back, 0 bases at V and 0 bases at J, with 15 bases in the middle. CDR3 coding DNA: TGCAGTGCTAGAGATTCCTCGGACTATCTAGCCAAAAACATTCAGTACTTC. Its translation is CSARDSSDYLAKNIQYF.

V is TRBV2 and J is TRBJ2-1, with 14 bases identical to TRBD2. Germline lookup yields CDR1 SNHLY and CDR2 FYNNEI. The V gene end was trimmed by 8 bases and the J gene end by 2 bases; junction bases not matched to a gene: 2. The CDR3 runs 15 residues. The CDR3 region is CASVGLAGAYNEQFF. In DNA, the CDR3 is TGTGCCAGCGTGGGACTAGCGGGAGCCTACAATGAGCAGTTCTTC.

This clonotype was observed many times. This chain connects TRBV28 to TRBJ2-7, with D unclear. The CDR3 loop spans 11 amino acids. Germline V lookup: CDR1 MDHEN, CDR2 SYDVKM. Trimming took 8 bases from V and 1 from J, leaving 6 bases between them. The CDR3 bases are TGTGCCAGCGGGGTATCCTACGAGCAGTACTTC. It encodes CASGVSYEQYF. The full variable domain, rest sourced from reference TRBV28 and TRBJ2-7, is DVKVTQSSRYLVKRTGEKVFLECVQDMDHENMFWYRQDPGLGLRLIYFSYDVKMKEKGDIPEGYSVSREKKERFSLILESASTNQTSMYLCASGVSYEQYFGPGTRLTVT.

The chain couples TRBV11-2 to TRBJ2-5, with D tentatively TRBD2 (6 bases). In germline, CDR1 is SGHAT, CDR2 FQNNGV. CDR3 length equals 14 residues. Trimming removed 5 bases from V and 6 bases from J, with 16 bases in between. The CDR3 protein is CASSRTPGGKTQYF. As DNA, the CDR3 is TGTGCCAGCAGCAGGACACCAGGCGGGAAGACCCAGTACTTC. Drawing the rest from reference TRBV11-2 and TRBJ2-5, the complete variable domain is EAGVAQSPRYKIIEKRQSVAFWCNPISGHATLYWYQQILGQGPKLLIQFQNNGVVDDSQLPKDRFSAERLKGVDSTLKIQPAKLEDSAVYLCASSRTPGGKTQYFGPGTRLLVL.

Regarding this clonotype: One end of the junction is discordant with germline, which a read error may explain. The chain couples TRBV6-1 to TRBJ2-7; the match to TRBD2 covers 8 bases. This CDR3 has 13 amino acids. CDR1 is MNHNS, CDR2 SASEGT, per germline. The CDR3 DNA is TGTGCCAGCAGCTACGGACTAGCCTACGGGCAGTACTTC. Protein product: CASSYGLAYGQYF.

The chain is built from TRBV28 and TRBJ1-3, with D possibly being TRBD1 (6 bases). This CDR3 spans 18 amino acids. V dropped 5 bases and J dropped 0 bases, with 20 bases sitting between them. Germline assignment: CDR1 MDHEN and CDR2 SYDVKM. The DNA of the CDR3 is TGTGCCAGCAGTCACCCTCGGGGGCAGAGGAGCTCTGGAAACACCATATATTTT. It codes for CASSHPRGQRSSGNTIYF.

This clonotype was found a few times. The chain links TRBV20-1 to TRBJ1-5; D is possibly TRBD1 (5 bases). Trimming left V 4 bases short and J 0 bases short, with 28 bases between. The CDR3 runs to 20 residues. CDR1 is DFQATT and CDR2 is SNEGSKA in the germline V gene (reference sequence). The CDR3 nucleotides are TGCAGTGCTAAGGCAAGGGGCGAGGGGAGAATACCTTATAGCAATCAGCCCCAGCATTTT. Translating gives CSAKARGEGRIPYSNQPQHF.

This clonotype showed up many times. The chain links TRBV3-1 to TRBJ1-1; 7 nucleotides agree with TRBD1. The CDR3 is 14 amino acids. CDR1 is LGHDT and CDR2 is YNNKEL in the germline V gene (reference sequence). The junction had 2 bases not matched to a gene; V was cut back by 4 bases and J by 0 bases. The chain's CDR3 is CASSPQGMNTEAFF. For the CDR3, the DNA is TGTGCCAGCAGCCCACAGGGGATGAACACTGAAGCTTTCTTT.

Concerning this clonotype: A much larger clone lies a single base off, so this may be a read error. The chain uses TRBV6-1 and TRBJ1-6, with D perhaps matching TRBD1 (5 bases). Germline CDR1 reads MNHNS; CDR2 reads SASEGT. V lost 7 bases and J 8 bases, leaving 12 bases between the germline ends. This CDR3 is 13 amino acids long. CDR3: CASTVGRDSPLHF. DNA for the CDR3: TGTGCCAGCACTGTCGGCAGGGATTCACCCCTCCACTTT.